A single T cell receptor (beta chain) is shown here with its context. The V gene lost 6 bases and the J gene lost 0 bases, with 11 bases spanning the gap. This CDR3 region has 14 residues. Germline V gives CDR1 SGHDT, CDR2 YYEEEE. The entry originates in a study of blood T cell repertoires in COVID-19. Study at large: Collection of acute and convalescent COVID-19 samples took place in the United States, Italy and Spain. Sample material is recorded as cDNA or gDNA derived from T cells, B-cell-depleted T cells, or PBMCs.

In the original analysis: For nucleated cells, counts were estimated from reference gene primer amplification. Clones were read by immunoSEQ multiplex PCR, and TCRdb kept only the in-frame ones, dropping some. From that table come the V and J calls and clone size; the DNA was used to work out D and trimming. The table records about 210,000 clones, 82% of them present only once. The sequencing input was peripheral blood. This chain joins TRBV5-6 and TRBJ2-3; no clear D. This clonotype originated in a woman between 40 and 50 years old with acute or convalescent COVID-19. This CDR3 is CASIGPLSTDTQYF. As DNA, the CDR3 is TGTGCCAGCATTGGCCCGCTTAGCACAGATACGCAGTATTTT.